This T cell receptor beta chain was found in a study of blood T cells in healthy people across ages. In its sample, this clonotype was seen a few times. A J-beta primer mix and a sample-barcoded 5' primer were used in a second PCR of about 7 to 12 cycles. TCRdb passed the 5' RACE reads through MiXCR, listing each CDR3 protein once. The table lists about 1,400,000 distinct CDR3 sequences, around 55% of them singletons. The CDR3 contains 14 residues. Germline V gene lookup returns CDR1 SGHRS and CDR2 YFSETQ. Trimming pared 0 bases from V and 3 bases from J, leaving 9 bases between. The sequence was obtained from a man aged 18 to 30 in good health. Sequences were obtained from blood. The chain links TRBV5-1 to TRBJ1-2, with a possible D match to TRBD1 (6 bases). CDR3 sequence reads: CASSLGQVDYGYTF. In nucleotides, the CDR3 is TGCGCCAGCAGCTTGGGACAGGTCGACTATGGCTACACCTTC.